A single sample gave rise to the 32 T cell receptor beta chains below, sequenced in a study of siplizumab effects on memory and regulatory T cells. Assay: immunoSEQ multiplex PCR; the TCRdb copy retains only in-frame clones and omits some. Here the sample spans about 120,000 clones, 93% being singletons. The sample comprised non-Treg CD4+ T cells sorted from blood. The receptors derive from a human donor in good health.

This chain connects TRBV6-1 to TRBJ2-1; D is unclear. CDR1 is MNHNS and CDR2 is SASEGT in the germline V gene. Between the trimmed V and J ends, which lost 2 bases and 12 bases, there was a span of 8 bases. The CDR3 extends over 11 amino acids. In nucleotides, the CDR3 is TGTGCCAGCAGTGAATTCGCCCCGCAGTTCTTC. Amino acids: CASSEFAPQFF.

This sequence joins TRBV5-1 and TRBJ2-3; D is unresolved. The CDR3 contains 14 residues. Trimming took off 4 bases at V and 4 bases at J, with 13 bases between the two ends. Germline V lookup: CDR1 SGHRS, CDR2 YFSETQ. The CDR3 loop is CASSRTPGSDTQYF. CDR3 bases: TGCGCCAGCAGCCGGACCCCTGGCTCAGATACGCAGTATTTT.

The V gene is TRBV5-1, the J gene TRBJ1-2; 8 bases line up with TRBD1. The germline CDR1 and CDR2 sequences are SGHRS and YFSETQ. This CDR3 contains 14 residues. V lost 4 bases and J lost 7; bases outside the gene matches: 9. This CDR3 is CASSVGQGARGYTF. CDR3 sequence (DNA): TGCGCCAGCAGCGTTGGGCAGGGGGCGCGTGGCTACACCTTC. Drawing the rest from reference TRBV5-1 and TRBJ1-2, the complete variable domain is KAGVTQTPRYLIKTRGQQVTLSCSPISGHRSVSWYQQTPGQGLQFLFEYFSETQRNKGNFPGRFSGRQFSNSRSEMNVSTLELGDSALYLCASSVGQGARGYTFGSGTRLTVV.

The chain has TRBV9 and TRBJ2-1; 12 positions agree with TRBD2. From germline, CDR1 is SGDLS and CDR2 YYNGEE. V was pared by 3 bases and J by 6 bases, with 4 bases of the junction left unmatched. The CDR3 consists of 15 residues. The CDR3 region has the DNA TGTGCCAGCAGCGCGACTAGCGGGGGATCCAATGAGCAGTTCTTC. Encoded protein: CASSATSGGSNEQFF.

The chain combines TRBV30 with TRBJ1-2, with 8 bases lining up with TRBD1. The CDR3 totals 13 residues. V shed 2 bases and J 6 bases; nucleotides not matched to a gene: 5. Looked up from germline, CDR1 is GTSNPN and CDR2 is SVGIG (reference sequence). DNA for the CDR3: TGTGCCTGGAGTACAGGGGGGGGAAATGGCTACACCTTC. It is translated as CAWSTGGGNGYTF.

This rearrangement joins TRBV7-9 to TRBJ2-2; no clear D. V lost 7 bases to trimming and J lost 0 bases, with 9 bases between them. This CDR3 has 14 residues. Germline-derived CDR1 and CDR2 are SEHNR and FQNEAQ (reference sequence). CDR3 sequence: CASIRAPNTGELFF. The CDR3, as DNA: TGTGCCAGCATCCGGGCTCCGAACACCGGGGAGCTGTTTTTT.

The chain has TRBV11-2 and TRBJ1-2; TRBD1 matches 8 bases. Germline V CDR1 and CDR2: SGHAT, FQNNGV. The V segment lost 5 bases and the J segment 4 bases; nucleotides outside the gene matches: 3. This CDR3 is 13 amino acids long. Written as DNA, the CDR3 is TGTGCCAGCAGCGCCAGGGGGCTCTATGGCTACACCTTC. It specifies CASSARGLYGYTF.

In its sample, this clone was seen once. The genes are TRBV28 and TRBJ1-6; 9 bases align to TRBD1. Losses at the gene ends were 6 bases for V and 7 bases for J; bases not matched to a gene: 7. The CDR3 totals 15 residues. Germline lookup yields CDR1 MDHEN and CDR2 SYDVKM. The CDR3 region has the DNA TGTGCCAGCAGATATACAGGGGGCTTGAATTCACCCCTCCACTTT. It translates to CASRYTGGLNSPLHF.

This clone turned up a few times. The rearrangement links TRBV7-2 to TRBJ1-5; D call uncertain. Germline V gene sequence: CDR1 SGHTA, CDR2 FQGNSA. The CDR3 extends over 14 amino acids. Trimming removed 5 bases from V and 6 bases from J, with 14 bases in between. The CDR3 DNA is TGTGCCAGCAGCCTTGGGCAGGCGGGTCAGCCCCAGCATTTT. Protein product: CASSLGQAGQPQHF. Looking up the rest from reference TRBV7-2 and TRBJ1-5 gives the full variable domain: GAGVSQSPSNKVTEKGKDVELRCDPISGHTALYWYRQSLGQGLEFLIYFQGNSAPDKSGLPSDRFSAERTGGSVSTLTIQRTQQEDSAVYLCASSLGQAGQPQHFGDGTRLSIL.

The chain links TRBV6-5 to TRBJ2-7; 9 nucleotides match TRBD1. The CDR3 has 16 residues. J was trimmed by 1 base and V by 2 bases; bases with no gene match: 6. Germline V gene sequence: CDR1 MNHEY, CDR2 SVGAGI. The CDR3 loop reads CASSYTAGQGSYEQYF. The DNA of the CDR3 is TGTGCCAGCAGTTACACCGCCGGACAGGGGTCCTACGAGCAGTACTTC.

The chain joins TRBV10-3 to TRBJ2-3; 14 bases align to TRBD2. The CDR3 has 15 residues. CDR1 and CDR2 from the germline V gene are ENHRY and SYGVKD. V shed 4 bases and J 5 bases; nucleotides not matched to a gene: 2. In DNA form, the CDR3 reads TGTGCCATCAGTGTGACTAGCGGGGGGGGAGATACGCAGTATTTT. This codes for CAISVTSGGGDTQYF.

This chain connects TRBV4-2 to TRBJ2-1, with 8 nucleotides matching TRBD2. Germline CDR1 reads LGHNA; CDR2 reads YNFKEQ. V shed 4 bases, J shed 0 bases, and the junction held 5 bases outside the gene matches. The length of the CDR3 is 16 residues. CDR3 coding DNA: TGTGCCAGCAGCCCGGATGCGGGGGGCTCCTACAATGAGCAGTTCTTC. Translating gives CASSPDAGGSYNEQFF.

The chain employs TRBV11-1 and TRBJ2-5, with D perhaps TRBD1 or TRBD2 (5 bases each). Germline V lookup: CDR1 SGHAT, CDR2 FQDESV (reference sequence). The CDR3 contains 14 residues. V dropped 1 base and J dropped 5 bases, with 11 bases sitting between them. The CDR3: CASSLDRRWETQYF. As DNA, the CDR3 is TGTGCCAGCAGCTTAGACAGGAGGTGGGAGACCCAGTACTTC.

A note on this clone: The same CDR3 can be traced to other DNA sequences in this sample. The chain has TRBV4-3 and TRBJ1-6, with D perhaps TRBD1 (6 bases). Per the germline V gene, CDR1 is LGHNA and CDR2 is YSLEER. With 2 bases removed from V and 13 bases from J, the gap between germline ends came to 18 bases. The CDR3 length is 15 residues. DNA of the CDR3: TGCGCCAGCAGCCAATTAGGGACGGGGGCCCCCCCCCTCCACTTT. It yields the protein CASSQLGTGAPPLHF.

The chain is built from TRBV10-1 and TRBJ2-7; D perhaps matches TRBD2 (5 bases). Per the germline V gene, CDR1 is WNHNN and CDR2 is SYGVQD (reference sequence). This CDR3 region has 12 residues. V was shortened by 10 bases and J by 4 bases, with 14 bases between the two germline ends. CDR3 region: CATRGTGYEQYF. CDR3 DNA sequence: TGCGCCACCCGGGGAACGGGGTACGAGCAGTACTTC.

To note about this clone: Additional DNA sequences in this sample encode the identical CDR3. The chain is built from TRBV15 and TRBJ1-5; 8 positions agree with TRBD1. The CDR3 is 14 amino acids. Trimming took 3 bases from V and 3 from J; bases not matched to a gene: 1. Germline V gene data show CDR1 as LNHNV and CDR2 as YYDKDF (reference sequence). CDR3 sequence reads: CATSRGQVNQPQHF. CDR3 bases: TGTGCCACCAGCAGGGGACAGGTCAATCAGCCCCAGCATTTT.

The genes are TRBV28 and TRBJ1-6, with D unclear. The CDR3 spans 12 residues. V was shortened by 5 bases and J by 10 bases, with 9 bases between the two germline ends. The germline V gene encodes CDR1 MDHEN and CDR2 SYDVKM. The CDR3 protein is CASSPLGSPLHF. CDR3 nucleotides: TGTGCCAGCAGTCCTCTGGGCTCACCCCTCCACTTT.

The chain couples TRBV6-1 to TRBJ1-2, with D unresolved. Per the germline V gene, CDR1 is MNHNS and CDR2 is SASEGT. CDR3 length: 11 amino acids. V lost 5 bases to trimming and J lost 4 bases, with 5 bases between them. The CDR3 sequence: CASSSVYGYTF. The CDR3 DNA follows: TGTGCCAGCAGTTCCGTCTATGGCTACACCTTC.

This sequence joins TRBV30 and TRBJ1-2, with a possible D match to TRBD1 (6 bases). Trimming removed 7 bases at V and 6 bases at J, with 18 bases between. The germline V gene encodes CDR1 GTSNPN and CDR2 SVGIG (reference sequence). The CDR3 spans 13 residues. CDR3 sequence: CAYGGRHLHGYTF. In DNA form, the CDR3 reads TGTGCCTACGGGGGGCGCCACCTCCATGGCTACACCTTC.

This clone was recorded only once. The J gene is TRBJ2-1, the V gene TRBV29-1, with D possibly TRBD2 on 6 matching bases. Germline values: CDR1 SQVTM, CDR2 ANQGSEA. The CDR3 totals 13 residues. The V gene lost 4 bases and the J gene lost 4 bases, with 11 bases spanning the gap. The CDR3 nucleotides are TGCAGCGTTGTTACCGGGGGTTACAATGAGCAGTTCTTC. It codes for CSVVTGGYNEQFF.

The V gene is TRBV7-9, the J gene TRBJ2-3; 10 bases align to TRBD2. The CDR3 spans 16 residues. V dropped 5 bases and J dropped 2; count of bases not matched to a gene: 7. CDR1 SEHNR and CDR2 FQNEAQ come from the germline V gene (reference sequence). The chain's CDR3 is CASSATSGVATDTQYF. The CDR3 DNA sequence: TGTGCCAGCAGCGCCACTAGCGGGGTTGCCACAGATACGCAGTATTTT.

The chain links TRBV4-3 to TRBJ1-2, with TRBD1 identical over 12 bases. V lost 4 bases to trimming and J lost 7 bases; unmatched junction nucleotides: 13. Germline values: CDR1 LGHNA, CDR2 YSLEER. The CDR3 is 17 amino acids. This chain's CDR3 is CASSPRPGQGALSGYTF. For the CDR3, the DNA is TGCGCCAGCAGCCCTAGACCGGGACAGGGGGCCCTGAGTGGCTACACCTTC.

This rearrangement joins TRBV5-1 to TRBJ1-3, with unresolved D. Trimming pared 1 base from V and 0 bases from J, leaving 11 bases between. Germline values: CDR1 SGHRS, CDR2 YFSETQ. CDR3 size: 16 residues. CDR3 residues: CASSLFAGGSGNTIYF. The CDR3 region has the DNA TGCGCCAGCAGCTTGTTCGCGGGCGGCTCTGGAAACACCATATATTTT.

The chain is built from TRBV30 and TRBJ2-7; weak D call: TRBD2 (6 bases). Trimming pared 2 bases from V and 7 bases from J, leaving 18 bases between. Germline V gene sequence: CDR1 GTSNPN, CDR2 SVGIG (reference sequence). CDR3 length: 14 amino acids. The CDR3 is CAWSLRLSGDEQYF. The CDR3, as DNA: TGTGCCTGGAGTCTTCGGCTCTCGGGAGATGAGCAGTACTTC. The full variable domain, its missing parts supplied by reference TRBV30 and TRBJ2-7, is SQTIHQWPATLVQPVGSPLSLECTVEGTSNPNLYWYRQAAGRGLQLLFYSVGIGQISSEVPQNLSASRPQDRQFILSSKKLLLSDSGFYLCAWSLRLSGDEQYFGPGTRLTVT.

The chain joins TRBV27 to TRBJ2-5, with D possibly being TRBD2 (5 bases). Germline assignment: CDR1 MNHEY and CDR2 SMNVEV (reference sequence). Trimming removed 7 bases from V and 1 base from J, with 16 bases in between. The CDR3 is 15 residues long. The CDR3 region is CASTSFFSGQETQYF. The CDR3 DNA reads as TGTGCCAGCACCTCCTTTTTCAGCGGCCAAGAGACCCAGTACTTC.

This chain uses TRBV7-2 with TRBJ2-5; 9 nucleotides agree with TRBD2. CDR1 is SGHTA, CDR2 FQGNSA, per germline. The V gene end was trimmed by 8 bases and the J gene end by 4 bases; junction bases not matched to a gene: 8. The CDR3 loop spans 14 amino acids. The CDR3 region is CASGLTRGGETQYF. For the CDR3, the DNA is TGTGCCAGCGGGCTTACGCGGGGGGGAGAGACCCAGTACTTC.

This clone was recorded once. The rearrangement joins TRBV2 to TRBJ2-2; D is possibly TRBD1 (5 bases). This CDR3 spans 15 amino acids. The germline V gene encodes CDR1 SNHLY and CDR2 FYNNEI. The germline V and J ends were trimmed by 0 bases and 6 bases, with 11 bases remaining between them. This CDR3 is CASSEALRGAGELFF. The DNA for the CDR3 is TGTGCCAGCAGTGAAGCGCTTAGGGGTGCCGGGGAGCTGTTTTTT.

The rearrangement uses TRBV12-5 and TRBJ2-3; D is tentatively TRBD1 or TRBD2 (5 bases each). The CDR3 spans 17 residues. The ends were cut back, 0 bases at V and 0 bases at J, with 13 bases in the middle. CDR1 LGHNT and CDR2 FRNRAP come from the germline V gene. CDR3 region: CASGLVRAGASTDTQYF. For the CDR3, the DNA is TGTGCTAGTGGTTTGGTCCGGGCCGGGGCTAGCACAGATACGCAGTATTTT. Drawing the rest from reference TRBV12-5 and TRBJ2-3, the complete variable domain is DARVTQTPRHKVTEMGQEVTMRCQPILGHNTVFWYRQTMMQGLELLAYFRNRAPLDDSGMPKDRFSAEMPDATLATLKIQPSEPRDSAVYFCASGLVRAGASTDTQYFGPGTRLTVL.

The genes are TRBV7-2 and TRBJ2-1, with 8 nucleotides matching TRBD2. The CDR3 has 16 amino acids. Germline CDR1 reads SGHTA; CDR2 reads FQGNSA. V dropped 3 bases and J dropped 3; count of bases not matched to a gene: 7. This CDR3 reads CASSLVRGVYYNEQFF. The CDR3 nucleotides are TGTGCCAGCAGCTTGGTGCGGGGGGTATACTACAATGAGCAGTTCTTC.

The chain recombines TRBV19 with TRBJ1-5; possible D gene TRBD1, 6 bases. The CDR3 totals 22 residues. V lost 0 bases, J lost 2 bases, and 29 bases lay in between. Germline V lookup: CDR1 LNHDA, CDR2 SQIVND (reference sequence). The CDR3 loop is CASSIEHYLTEIEAGGNQPQHF. The CDR3 coding sequence is TGTGCCAGTAGTATAGAGCATTATTTGACGGAGATCGAGGCAGGGGGCAATCAGCCCCAGCATTTT.

The chain employs TRBV10-1 and TRBJ1-4; the D gene is possibly TRBD1 (6 bases). Between the trimmed V and J ends, which lost 6 bases and 3 bases, there was a span of 11 bases. The CDR3 runs 14 residues. The V gene's germline CDR1 is WNHNN and CDR2 SYGVQD (reference sequence). CDR3 nucleotides: TGCGCCAGCAGCACGGGACAACCTAATGAAAAACTGTTTTTT. Translated, it gives CASSTGQPNEKLFF.

The chain carries TRBV10-3 and TRBJ2-7; TRBD1 might be the D (5 bases). CDR1 and CDR2 (germline): ENHRY, SYGVKD. V was pared by 8 bases and J by 3 bases, with 11 bases between. There are 12 residues in the CDR3. The CDR3 nucleotides read TGTGCCATCGGGCAGGGTATCTACGAGCAGTACTTC. This translates into CAIGQGIYEQYF.